This is a list of T cell receptor beta chains from one sample in a study of blood T cell repertoires in COVID-19. Profiling relied on immunoSEQ multiplex PCR, and the TCRdb table lists in-frame clones only, not all of them. Among approximately 40,000 clones listed, roughly 88% were seen once. Sample: peripheral blood. The source of these receptors is a human donor in a cohort sampled during active COVID-19. Each CDR3 is given with its conserved first and last residue. The order of the fields is V gene, J gene, D gene, clone size, CDR3 protein, CDR3 DNA. A D gene is named only where the DNA matches it firmly. Size is omitted from some rows. Given values are once, few, many or a class for expanded clones.

V gene: TRBV19; J gene: TRBJ1-2; D gene: -; clone size: -; CDR3 protein: CASSTQSAGYGYTF; CDR3 DNA: TGTGCCAGTAGCACACAGTCTGCGGGCTATGGCTACACCTTC
V gene: TRBV14; J gene: TRBJ1-2; D gene: TRBD1; clone size: -; CDR3 protein: CASSLNRGRDYGYTF; CDR3 DNA: TGTGCCAGCAGCTTGAACAGGGGGAGAGACTATGGCTACACCTTC
V gene: TRBV19; J gene: TRBJ2-5; D gene: -; clone size: -; CDR3 protein: CASRGRPVETQYF; CDR3 DNA: TGTGCCAGTAGGGGGCGGCCCGTGGAGACCCAGTACTTC
V gene: TRBV3-1/TRBV3-2; J gene: TRBJ2-1; D gene: TRBD2; clone size: -; CDR3 protein: CASSQRPTSGENEQFF; CDR3 DNA: TGTGCCAGCAGCCAACGCCCGACTAGCGGGGAGAATGAGCAGTTCTTC
V gene: TRBV6-5; J gene: TRBJ1-2; D gene: TRBD1; clone size: -; CDR3 protein: CASSPDRVRGYTF; CDR3 DNA: TGTGCCAGCAGTCCTGACAGGGTGCGGGGCTACACCTTC
V gene: TRBV19; J gene: TRBJ1-3; D gene: TRBD1; clone size: -; CDR3 protein: CASSRPRQGRRNTIYF; CDR3 DNA: TGTGCCAGTAGTAGGCCTCGACAGGGGCGAAGAAACACCATATATTTT
V gene: TRBV6-4; J gene: TRBJ2-3; D gene: -; clone size: -; CDR3 protein: CASSDSAGHTDTQYF; CDR3 DNA: TGTGCCAGCAGTGACTCGGCAGGTCACACAGATACGCAGTATTTT
V gene: TRBV18; J gene: TRBJ2-2; D gene: -; clone size: -; CDR3 protein: CASSRTRTKNTGELFF; CDR3 DNA: TGTGCCAGCTCCCGGACACGAACTAAGAACACCGGGGAGCTGTTTTTT
V gene: TRBV18; J gene: TRBJ1-2; D gene: TRBD1; clone size: -; CDR3 protein: CASSYTMDRDYGYTF; CDR3 DNA: TGTGCCAGCTCCTACACCATGGACAGGGACTATGGCTACACCTTC
V gene: TRBV28; J gene: TRBJ2-7; D gene: TRBD2; clone size: few; CDR3 protein: CASSILAGGSEQYF; CDR3 DNA: TGTGCCAGCAGTATCCTAGCGGGGGGGAGTGAGCAGTACTTC
V gene: TRBV6-5; J gene: TRBJ2-7; D gene: TRBD2; clone size: -; CDR3 protein: CASSSRDYLYEQYF; CDR3 DNA: TGTGCCAGCAGTTCCCGGGACTATTTATACGAGCAGTACTTC
V gene: TRBV29-1; J gene: TRBJ2-5; D gene: TRBD2; clone size: -; CDR3 protein: CSVETSGGLKTQYF; CDR3 DNA: TGCAGCGTTGAGACTAGCGGGGGGTTAAAGACCCAGTACTTC
V gene: TRBV7-3; J gene: TRBJ2-5; D gene: -; clone size: -; CDR3 protein: CASSPSAGKETQYF; CDR3 DNA: TGTGCCAGCAGCCCCTCCGCGGGGAAAGAGACCCAGTACTTC
V gene: TRBV27; J gene: TRBJ1-5; D gene: -; clone size: -; CDR3 protein: CASADTYSNQPQHF; CDR3 DNA: TGTGCCAGCGCTGACACCTATAGCAATCAGCCCCAGCATTTT
V gene: TRBV28; J gene: TRBJ1-5; D gene: -; clone size: few; CDR3 protein: CASSLGGDPYQPQHF; CDR3 DNA: TGTGCCAGCAGCTTAGGGGGGGACCCCTATCAGCCCCAGCATTTT
V gene: TRBV15; J gene: TRBJ2-7; D gene: TRBD1; clone size: -; CDR3 protein: CATSRVWGQGGYEQYF; CDR3 DNA: TGTGCCACCAGCAGAGTTTGGGGACAGGGTGGATACGAGCAGTACTTC
V gene: TRBV5-5; J gene: TRBJ2-1; D gene: -; clone size: -; CDR3 protein: CASSPGPFGQYNEQFF; CDR3 DNA: TGTGCCAGCAGCCCAGGGCCCTTTGGACAATACAATGAGCAGTTCTTC
V gene: TRBV5-6; J gene: TRBJ2-6; D gene: -; clone size: -; CDR3 protein: CASSPRTIGANVLTF; CDR3 DNA: TGTGCCAGCAGCCCAAGGACTATTGGGGCCAACGTCCTGACTTTC
V gene: TRBV11-2; J gene: TRBJ2-1; D gene: TRBD2; clone size: -; CDR3 protein: CASSAAGGWNEQFF; CDR3 DNA: TGTGCCAGCAGCGCGGCGGGGGGTTGGAATGAGCAGTTCTTC
V gene: TRBV19; J gene: TRBJ2-7; D gene: TRBD1; clone size: -; CDR3 protein: CATAPGQGPYEQYF; CDR3 DNA: TGTGCCACCGCTCCGGGACAGGGTCCCTACGAGCAGTACTTC
V gene: TRBV14; J gene: TRBJ1-4; D gene: -; clone size: few; CDR3 protein: CASSQEATELFF; CDR3 DNA: TGTGCCAGCAGCCAAGAGGCAACAGAACTGTTTTTT
V gene: TRBV15; J gene: TRBJ2-1; D gene: -; clone size: once; CDR3 protein: CATSRGVGALDEQFF; CDR3 DNA: TGTGCCACCAGCAGAGGGGTGGGGGCCTTGGATGAGCAGTTCTTC
V gene: TRBV15; J gene: TRBJ1-4; D gene: -; clone size: -; CDR3 protein: CATSSNKLPGEKLFF; CDR3 DNA: TGTGCCACCAGCAGCAACAAGCTACCGGGGGAAAAACTGTTTTTT
V gene: TRBV5-1; J gene: TRBJ1-1; D gene: TRBD1; clone size: -; CDR3 protein: CASSLAAGGEVRNTEAFF; CDR3 DNA: TGCGCCAGCAGCTTGGCGGCAGGGGGCGAGGTCCGCAACACTGAAGCTTTCTTT
V gene: TRBV10-1; J gene: TRBJ1-1; D gene: -; clone size: -; CDR3 protein: CASSGRVDTEAFF; CDR3 DNA: TGCGCCAGCAGCGGCAGGGTGGACACTGAAGCTTTCTTT
V gene: TRBV5-1; J gene: TRBJ2-7; D gene: -; clone size: -; CDR3 protein: CASSLDRSPYEQYF; CDR3 DNA: TGCGCCAGCAGCTTGGACAGATCCCCCTACGAGCAGTACTTC
V gene: TRBV15; J gene: TRBJ2-1; D gene: TRBD2; clone size: -; CDR3 protein: CATSSLTSGGGPFF; CDR3 DNA: TGTGCCACCAGCAGTTTAACTAGCGGAGGTGGGCCGTTCTTC
V gene: TRBV5-1; J gene: TRBJ2-2; D gene: TRBD2; clone size: -; CDR3 protein: CASSENSGGANTGELFF; CDR3 DNA: TGCGCCAGCAGCGAAAATAGCGGGGGCGCTAACACCGGGGAGCTGTTTTTT
V gene: TRBV10-3; J gene: TRBJ2-2; D gene: TRBD2; clone size: few; CDR3 protein: CAISAGTSGGTGELFF; CDR3 DNA: TGTGCCATCAGTGCCGGGACTAGCGGGGGAACCGGGGAGCTGTTTTTT
V gene: TRBV18; J gene: TRBJ1-2; D gene: TRBD1; clone size: -; CDR3 protein: CASSPPRDRARYNYGYTF; CDR3 DNA: TGTGCCAGCTCACCACCTCGGGACAGGGCGAGGTATAACTATGGCTACACCTTC
V gene: TRBV7-8; J gene: TRBJ2-5; D gene: TRBD2; clone size: -; CDR3 protein: CASRTQTSGGSGTQYF; CDR3 DNA: TGTGCCAGCAGGACGCAGACTAGCGGGGGGTCGGGGACCCAGTACTTC
V gene: TRBV2; J gene: TRBJ1-4; D gene: -; clone size: -; CDR3 protein: CASRKDSTNEKLFF; CDR3 DNA: TGTGCCAGCAGGAAGGATAGCACTAATGAAAAACTGTTTTTT
V gene: TRBV10-3; J gene: TRBJ1-3; D gene: -; clone size: -; CDR3 protein: CAISPFILETSGNTIYF; CDR3 DNA: TGTGCCATCAGCCCGTTCATACTGGAGACCTCTGGAAACACCATATATTTT
V gene: TRBV11-3; J gene: TRBJ2-1; D gene: -; clone size: -; CDR3 protein: CASSLAVRGINEQFF; CDR3 DNA: TGTGCCAGCAGCTTAGCGGTACGGGGGATAAATGAGCAGTTCTTC
V gene: TRBV5-1; J gene: TRBJ2-6; D gene: -; clone size: -; CDR3 protein: CASSSGFSGANVLTF; CDR3 DNA: TGCGCCAGCAGTTCAGGATTTTCTGGGGCCAACGTCCTGACTTTC
V gene: TRBV5-1; J gene: TRBJ1-1; D gene: -; clone size: -; CDR3 protein: CASSYQENTEAFF; CDR3 DNA: TGCGCCAGCAGCTACCAGGAAAACACTGAAGCTTTCTTT
V gene: TRBV3-1/TRBV3-2; J gene: TRBJ2-6; D gene: -; clone size: -; CDR3 protein: CASSLFPGGANVLTF; CDR3 DNA: TGTGCCAGCAGCTTGTTTCCGGGTGGGGCCAACGTCCTGACTTTC
V gene: TRBV29-1; J gene: TRBJ1-2; D gene: -; clone size: -; CDR3 protein: CSVERGVDYGYTF; CDR3 DNA: TGCAGCGTTGAACGGGGGGTTGACTATGGCTACACCTTC
V gene: TRBV3-1/TRBV3-2; J gene: TRBJ2-2; D gene: TRBD2; clone size: once; CDR3 protein: CASSRGTSGGPNTGELFF; CDR3 DNA: TGTGCCAGCAGCCGAGGGACTAGCGGGGGCCCTAACACCGGGGAGCTGTTTTTT
V gene: TRBV24-1; J gene: TRBJ2-2; D gene: TRBD1; clone size: -; CDR3 protein: CATSDSRGRAGELFF; CDR3 DNA: TGTGCCACCAGTGATTCCAGGGGGAGAGCCGGGGAGCTGTTTTTT
V gene: TRBV27; J gene: TRBJ2-7; D gene: -; clone size: few; CDR3 protein: CASSPGHNYEQYF; CDR3 DNA: TGTGCCAGCAGTCCGGGACATAACTACGAGCAGTACTTC
V gene: TRBV6-5; J gene: TRBJ2-3; D gene: TRBD1; clone size: -; CDR3 protein: CASSWDRGTDTQYF; CDR3 DNA: TGTGCCAGCAGCTGGGACAGGGGGACAGATACGCAGTATTTT
V gene: TRBV6-6; J gene: TRBJ1-1; D gene: TRBD1; clone size: -; CDR3 protein: CASERTGMSNTEAFF; CDR3 DNA: TGTGCCAGCGAGAGGACAGGGATGTCGAACACTGAAGCTTTCTTT
V gene: TRBV4-1; J gene: TRBJ2-5; D gene: -; clone size: -; CDR3 protein: CASSQGAQLGWETQYF; CDR3 DNA: TGCGCCAGCAGCCAAGGGGCTCAACTAGGGTGGGAGACCCAGTACTTC
V gene: TRBV29-1; J gene: TRBJ2-1; D gene: -; clone size: once; CDR3 protein: CSVEPVRQGDNEQFF; CDR3 DNA: TGCAGCGTTGAACCCGTTCGGCAGGGCGACAATGAGCAGTTCTTC
V gene: TRBV7-8; J gene: TRBJ1-1; D gene: -; clone size: -; CDR3 protein: CASSPSYTEAFF; CDR3 DNA: TGTGCCAGCAGCCCTAGCTACACTGAAGCTTTCTTT
V gene: TRBV30; J gene: TRBJ1-3; D gene: -; clone size: -; CDR3 protein: CAWTRGHSSGNTIYF; CDR3 DNA: TGTGCCTGGACCAGGGGACACTCCTCTGGAAACACCATATATTTT